A single sample is the source of the 27 T cell receptor beta chains below, sequenced in a study of T-cell reconstitution after alpha-beta-depleted transplantation in children. Preparation of the TCRbeta library involved a method that used unique molecular identifiers. MiXCR was run by TCRdb on the PCR reads, yielding one entry per CDR3 protein. This table holds around 440,000 distinct CDR3 sequences, roughly a tenth found once. The material sequenced was PBMCs, taken before TCRalphabeta/CD19-depleted stem cell transplant. These TCRs come from a child aged 2-15 years with inherited bone marrow failure, due to receive a stem cell transplant.

This clonotype was counted a few times. The J gene is TRBJ2-7, the V gene TRBV15, with a weak D call TRBD2 (5 bases). Trimming shortened V by 3 bases and J by 1 base, and 10 bases separated the two germline ends. The CDR3 consists of 14 residues. Per the germline V gene, CDR1 is LNHNV and CDR2 is YYDKDF (reference sequence). The CDR3, as DNA: TGTGCCACCAGCAGGGACTCAGCGTCCTACGAGCAGTACTTC. This translates into CATSRDSASYEQYF.

This clonotype was seen ten or more times. The rearrangement links TRBV12-3 or TRBV12-4 to TRBJ1-1; D is possibly TRBD1 (5 bases). The CDR3 extends over 12 amino acids. Trimming shortened V by 3 bases and J by 10 bases, and 12 bases separated the two germline ends. The CDR3 bases are TGTGCCAGCAGTTTTTCAGGGAGTGGAGCTTTCTTT. Protein: CASSFSGSGAFF.

This clonotype was observed many times. This chain connects TRBV25-1 to TRBJ1-1; D unresolved. The CDR3 spans 12 residues. Germline V gives CDR1 MGHDK, CDR2 SYGVNS. Trimming shortened V by 3 bases and J by 8 bases, and 10 bases separated the two germline ends. This CDR3 reads CASSDLRREAFF. CDR3 DNA sequence: TGTGCCAGCAGTGATTTGAGGAGGGAAGCTTTCTTT.

This clonotype turned up a few times. The V call is TRBV6-2 or TRBV6-3, the J call TRBJ2-2; 7 nucleotides agree with TRBD1. J was trimmed by 4 bases and V by 9 bases; bases with no gene match: 8. The V gene's germline CDR1 is MNHEY and CDR2 SVGEGT. This CDR3 spans 14 amino acids. The CDR3 nucleotides are TGTGCCAGTGAGTCCGGGACAGCCACCGGGGAGCTGTTTTTT. Translated: CASESGTATGELFF.

Of note for this clonotype: This could be a read error, since a much larger clone is one nucleotide away. The chain uses TRBV7-8 and TRBJ2-5; the D gene is possibly TRBD1 (5 bases). In germline, CDR1 is SGHVS, CDR2 FQNEAQ. V was shortened by 9 bases and J by 3 bases, with 17 bases between the two germline ends. The CDR3 sequence is 14 residues long. This CDR3 is CARSLQTAEETQYF. CDR3 DNA sequence: TGTGCCAGGAGCCTCCAGACAGCCGAAGAGACCCAGTACTTC.

This clonotype was counted ten times or more. This chain links TRBV11-2 with TRBJ2-2; 7 bases fit TRBD2. Germline assignment: CDR1 SGHAT and CDR2 FQNNGV. The CDR3 consists of 15 residues. V lost 1 base, J lost 6 bases, and 5 bases stayed unmatched. CDR3 nucleotide sequence: TGTGCCAGCAGCTTAGGGGCGGGAGCTCCCGGGGAGCTGTTTTTT. Translation: CASSLGAGAPGELFF.

This clonotype has ten or more counts. V is TRBV10-3 and J is TRBJ2-5; no clear D. The CDR3 totals 14 residues. V was pared by 3 bases and J by 5 bases, with 13 bases between. Looked up from germline, CDR1 is ENHRY and CDR2 is SYGVKD. CDR3 coding DNA: TGTGCCATCAGTGATGTGGCTTTGTGGGAGACCCAGTACTTC. It is translated as CAISDVALWETQYF.

This clonotype occurred many times. The chain combines TRBV20-1 with TRBJ1-2; TRBD1 matches 8 bases. With 5 bases clipped from V and 6 bases from J, the junction kept 14 bases outside the gene matches. The CDR3 is made up of 15 amino acids. Germline V gene lookup returns CDR1 DFQATT and CDR2 SNEGSKA (reference sequence). The CDR3 sequence is CSAYLRGQGADGYTF. The CDR3 bases are TGCAGTGCTTATCTCAGGGGGCAGGGGGCGGATGGCTACACCTTC.

Ten or more counts support this clonotype. This chain connects TRBV28 to TRBJ2-2, with TRBD2 identical over 10 bases. Germline V gives CDR1 MDHEN, CDR2 SYDVKM. J gave up 0 bases and V 5 bases, and 6 bases lay outside the gene matches. The CDR3 is 17 amino acids. The CDR3 DNA reads as TGTGCCAGCAGTAAAGCCGGGACTAGCGCGAACACCGGGGAGCTGTTTTTT. Its translation is CASSKAGTSANTGELFF.

The table lists this clonotype with many counts. The rearrangement joins TRBV29-1 to TRBJ2-4, with a tentative D call TRBD2 (5 bases). The CDR3 length is 14 residues. V was pared by 3 bases and J by 3 bases, with 12 bases between. Germline V gene sequence: CDR1 SQVTM, CDR2 ANQGSEA. The CDR3 is CSVEGALGKNIQYF. As DNA, the CDR3 is TGCAGCGTTGAGGGAGCGCTTGGCAAAAACATTCAGTACTTC.

This clonotype was found a few times. This chain joins TRBV6-2 or TRBV6-3 and TRBJ2-6; D is unresolved. The CDR3 loop spans 14 amino acids. The germline V gene has CDR1 MNHEY and CDR2 SVGEGT. V lost 5 bases to trimming and J lost 0 bases, with 5 bases between them. DNA for the CDR3: TGTGCCAGCAGTACAATCTCTGGGGCCAACGTCCTGACTTTC. This gives the protein CASSTISGANVLTF.

This clonotype occurred many times. This chain joins TRBV5-6 and TRBJ1-3; D not resolved. Germline loops: CDR1 SGHDT, CDR2 YYEEEE. Trimming took off 2 bases at V and 2 bases at J, with 5 bases between the two ends. The CDR3 sequence is 13 residues long. Here the CDR3 reads CASSFRTGNTIYF. CDR3 sequence (DNA): TGTGCCAGCAGCTTTAGGACTGGAAACACCATATATTTT.

There are many counts of this clonotype. This chain links TRBV7-2 with TRBJ1-4, with no clear D. Germline V gene lookup returns CDR1 SGHTA and CDR2 FQGNSA. The V and J ends lost 3 bases and 7 bases respectively, with 12 bases between them. The CDR3 has 14 residues. The DNA for the CDR3 is TGTGCCAGCAGCTTCTTTCGGGAAAGTGAAAAACTGTTTTTT. The encoded protein is CASSFFRESEKLFF.

This clonotype was seen at least ten times. The rearrangement links TRBV5-5 to TRBJ2-7; TRBD1 matches 8 bases. This CDR3 is 14 amino acids long. V was pared by 5 bases and J by 0 bases, with 4 bases of the junction left unmatched. Germline lookup yields CDR1 SGHKS and CDR2 YYEKEE (reference sequence). The CDR3 sequence: CASRATGGSYEQYF. The CDR3, as DNA: TGTGCCAGCAGAGCAACAGGGGGCTCCTACGAGCAGTACTTC.

This clonotype was seen at least ten times. CDR3 protein: CSVEGLAVNNEQFF. The CDR3 DNA reads TGCAGCGTCGAGGGACTAGCGGTGAACAATGAGCAGTTCTTC. This rearrangement joins TRBV29-1 to TRBJ2-1, with 11 bases that match TRBD2. This CDR3 comprises 14 residues. In germline, CDR1 is SQVTM, CDR2 ANQGSEA. V dropped 6 bases and J dropped 5; count of bases not matched to a gene: 6.

Ten or more counts support this clonotype. The chain carries TRBV12-3 or TRBV12-4 and TRBJ2-7; D might be TRBD1 (6 bases). The CDR3 covers 16 residues. V lost 6 bases and J 5 bases, leaving 23 bases between the germline ends. The CDR3 coding sequence is TGTGCCAGCAGCCGTCCCACAGGGACCGTTTTCCACGAGCAGTACTTC. Translating gives CASSRPTGTVFHEQYF.

This chain links TRBV20-1 with TRBJ1-6, with D unresolved. There are 15 residues in the CDR3. V dropped 0 bases and J dropped 3 bases, with 9 bases sitting between them. Germline V gene data show CDR1 as DFQATT and CDR2 as SNEGSKA (reference sequence). In DNA, the CDR3 is TGCAGTGCTAGAGATATTGGGTTCTATAATTCACCCCTCCACTTT. It specifies CSARDIGFYNSPLHF.

The gene calls are TRBV28 and TRBJ2-5, with D unclear. Germline V gives CDR1 MDHEN, CDR2 SYDVKM. The CDR3 is 15 amino acids. Deletions cut 3 bases from V and 2 bases from J, with 13 bases between. The CDR3 DNA is TGTGCCAGCAGTTTGATCTTTAACGATCAAGAGACCCAGTACTTC. Amino acids: CASSLIFNDQETQYF.

V and J are TRBV30 and TRBJ1-5, with 7 positions matching TRBD1. Germline V gene lookup returns CDR1 GTSNPN and CDR2 SVGIG (reference sequence). The J segment lost 3 bases and the V segment lost 0 bases, leaving 5 bases of the junction unmatched. The CDR3 contains 15 residues. Written as DNA, the CDR3 is TGTGCCTGGAGTGTCGGGACAGCCTTCAATCAGCCCCAGCATTTT. Residues: CAWSVGTAFNQPQHF.

This clonotype came up many times. The chain links TRBV10-3 to TRBJ2-1, with a possible D match to TRBD2 (6 bases). V was clipped by 0 bases and J by 5 bases, with 11 bases between them. CDR3 size: 15 residues. The V gene's germline CDR1 is ENHRY and CDR2 SYGVKD. CDR3 bases: TGTGCCATCAGTGAGTCGTTAGCGGCGAACAATGAGCAGTTCTTC. Translation: CAISESLAANNEQFF.

This clonotype appeared many times. This chain joins TRBV20-1 and TRBJ2-1; D is unresolved. CDR3 size: 14 residues. The germline V and J ends were trimmed by 6 bases and 4 bases, with 16 bases remaining between them. Germline V gives CDR1 DFQATT, CDR2 SNEGSKA (reference sequence). The CDR3 here is CSASDGWGYNEQFF. The DNA of the CDR3 is TGCAGTGCCTCCGATGGGTGGGGTTACAATGAGCAGTTCTTC.

The chain uses TRBV7-2 and TRBJ2-1, with D possibly TRBD2 on 5 matching bases. CDR1 and CDR2 (germline): SGHTA, FQGNSA. V was shortened by 0 bases and J by 9 bases, with 12 bases between the two germline ends. The CDR3 loop spans 14 amino acids. The CDR3: CASSLAGARAEQFF. The CDR3 region has the DNA TGTGCCAGCAGCTTAGCAGGCGCGAGGGCTGAGCAGTTCTTC.

Ten or more counts support this clonotype. This chain joins TRBV24-1 and TRBJ2-7, with D unresolved. The V gene lost 2 bases and the J gene lost 5 bases, with 9 bases spanning the gap. Germline loops: CDR1 KGHDR, CDR2 SFDVKD. The CDR3 covers 13 residues. CDR3 nucleotides: TGTGCCACCAGTGATTGGACGGGTAACGAGCAGTACTTC. It codes for CATSDWTGNEQYF.

The sample holds many counts of this clonotype. The chain links TRBV20-1 to TRBJ2-1; D ambiguous. Trimming shortened V by 2 bases and J by 5 bases, and 7 bases separated the two germline ends. The CDR3 has 12 amino acids. CDR1 is DFQATT, CDR2 SNEGSKA, per germline (reference sequence). The CDR3 coding sequence is TGCAGTGCTAGATTGGCCGACAATGAGCAGTTCTTC. Translating gives CSARLADNEQFF.

V usage is TRBV29-1 and J usage is TRBJ2-3; D possibly corresponds to TRBD2 (6 bases). Germline V CDR1 and CDR2: SQVTM, ANQGSEA. The CDR3 runs 13 residues. The ends were cut back, 0 bases at V and 7 bases at J, with 11 bases in the middle. The CDR3 nucleotides read TGCAGCGTTGAAGATGGGGGACTCCATACGCAGTATTTT. Translating it yields CSVEDGGLHTQYF.

The chain carries TRBV6-1 and TRBJ2-6; possibly TRBD2 for D (5 bases). Germline loops: CDR1 MNHNS, CDR2 SASEGT. Between the trimmed V and J ends, which lost 1 base and 3 bases, there was a span of 7 bases. The CDR3 length is 15 residues. Here the CDR3 reads CASSEDGVGANVLTF. The DNA for the CDR3 is TGTGCCAGCAGTGAAGACGGGGTTGGGGCCAACGTCCTGACTTTC.

This clonotype was recorded at least ten times. The chain has TRBV20-1 and TRBJ2-1; D unresolved. The length of the CDR3 is 11 residues. Per germline, CDR1 DFQATT and CDR2 SNEGSKA (reference sequence). Deletions cut 5 bases from V and 5 bases from J, with 7 bases between. CDR3 nucleotide sequence: TGCAGTGCTCTACCAAACAATGAGCAGTTCTTC. Residues: CSALPNNEQFF.